This T cell receptor beta chain originates from a study of identifying expanded T cells in peripheral blood. A note on this clone: Antigen specificity is unknown.

The protocol was immunoSEQ multiplex PCR, while the TCRdb copy is restricted to in-frame clones and leaves out a portion. The repertoire holds about 78,000 clones, with just under 85% as singletons. Healthy donors had no documented immune events, such as infections, while sampled. Study-wide results and limits: Across healthy donors, higher total template counts meant significantly greater approximately two-week count variance. Approximately 1.1 clones differed between technical replicates, versus around 15 and 19 over time.

Germline CDR1 and CDR2: ENHRY and SYGVKD. J was trimmed by 3 bases and V by 10 bases; bases with no gene match: 6. This CDR3 comprises 14 residues. This sequence was found in a person aged 18 to 70 in good health. Sequencing input: blood. The chain carries TRBV10-3 and TRBJ2-3; TRBD1 agrees at 11 bases. CDR3 sequence (DNA): TGTGCCACCGGACAGGGGGCAAGGACAGATACGCAGTATTTT. Translated, it gives CATGQGARTDTQYF.